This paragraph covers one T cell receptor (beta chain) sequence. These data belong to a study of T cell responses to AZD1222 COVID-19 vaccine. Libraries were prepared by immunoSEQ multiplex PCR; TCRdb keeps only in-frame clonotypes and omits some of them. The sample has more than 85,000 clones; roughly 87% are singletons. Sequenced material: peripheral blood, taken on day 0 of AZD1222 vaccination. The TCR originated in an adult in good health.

The CDR3 loop reads CASSRLAVGELFF. The CDR3 DNA sequence: TGTGCCAGCAGCAGACTAGCTGTCGGGGAGCTGTTTTTT. The V call is TRBV28, the J call TRBJ2-2; 7 bases fit TRBD2. CDR1 and CDR2 (germline): MDHEN, SYDVKM. V lost 6 bases, J lost 7 bases, and 5 bases stayed unmatched. This CDR3 contains 13 residues.